This T cell receptor beta chain was recovered during a study of regulatory T cells in long-lasting Graves disease. Points from the study as a whole: Newly diagnosed Graves' patients had higher TCR diversity than persistent ones.

Arm-PCR of CDR3 regions and iRepertoire HTBI primers were used to build TCR beta libraries. Via MiXCR, TCRdb re-called the multiplex PCR reads, giving one row per CDR3 protein. The sample lists fewer than 650,000 distinct CDR3 sequences, about 16% occurring once. In its sample, this clonotype was seen many times. Its antigen is not identified. Germline CDR1 is SGHTA and CDR2 is FQGNSA. Germline trimming cut 5 bases from V and 4 bases from J; bases unmatched to any gene: 19. The CDR3 length is 18 residues. As to time point: newly diagnosed GD, antithyroid drugs for less than 3 months. The TCR library was made from RNA that had been extracted from PBMCs in TRIzol. The authors diagnosed Graves' disease using American Thyroid Association guidelines. These sequences were also reported in another study, on T cells in Graves' hyperthyroidism and ophthalmopathy. From that study: Among thyroid clonotypes expanded above 0.001, most also appeared in blood.

This TCR derives from a man aged 18 to 29 with Graves disease. Sequencing used peripheral blood mononuclear cells (PBMCs), obtained at new diagnosis, from a patient treated with antithyroid drugs. This chain joins TRBV7-2 and TRBJ2-5; 7 bases align to TRBD2. CDR3 in DNA: TGTGCCAGCAGCCCCCTAGCAGGACGAGGGGAGGGTTTAGAGACCCAGTACTTC. The encoded protein is CASSPLAGRGEGLETQYF. Using reference TRBV7-2 and TRBJ2-5 for the parts outside the CDR3, the full variable domain is GAGVSQSPSNKVTEKGKDVELRCDPISGHTALYWYRQSLGQGLEFLIYFQGNSAPDKSGLPSDRFSAERTGGSVSTLTIQRTQQEDSAVYLCASSPLAGRGEGLETQYFGPGTRLLVL.